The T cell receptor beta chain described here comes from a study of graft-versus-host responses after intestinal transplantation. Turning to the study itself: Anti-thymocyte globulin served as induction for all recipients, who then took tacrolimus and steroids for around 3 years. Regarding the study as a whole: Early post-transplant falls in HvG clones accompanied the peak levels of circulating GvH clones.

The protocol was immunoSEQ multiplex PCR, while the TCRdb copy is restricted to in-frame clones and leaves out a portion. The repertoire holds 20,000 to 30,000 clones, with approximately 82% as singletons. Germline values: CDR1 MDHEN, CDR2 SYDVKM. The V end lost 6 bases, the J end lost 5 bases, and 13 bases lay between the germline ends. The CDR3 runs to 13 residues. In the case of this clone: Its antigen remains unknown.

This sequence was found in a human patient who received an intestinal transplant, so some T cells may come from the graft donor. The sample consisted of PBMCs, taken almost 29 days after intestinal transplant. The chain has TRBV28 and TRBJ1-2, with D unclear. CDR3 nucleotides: TGTGCCAGCAGCCTACCGGGCCTTTATGGCTACACCTTC. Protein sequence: CASSLPGLYGYTF.